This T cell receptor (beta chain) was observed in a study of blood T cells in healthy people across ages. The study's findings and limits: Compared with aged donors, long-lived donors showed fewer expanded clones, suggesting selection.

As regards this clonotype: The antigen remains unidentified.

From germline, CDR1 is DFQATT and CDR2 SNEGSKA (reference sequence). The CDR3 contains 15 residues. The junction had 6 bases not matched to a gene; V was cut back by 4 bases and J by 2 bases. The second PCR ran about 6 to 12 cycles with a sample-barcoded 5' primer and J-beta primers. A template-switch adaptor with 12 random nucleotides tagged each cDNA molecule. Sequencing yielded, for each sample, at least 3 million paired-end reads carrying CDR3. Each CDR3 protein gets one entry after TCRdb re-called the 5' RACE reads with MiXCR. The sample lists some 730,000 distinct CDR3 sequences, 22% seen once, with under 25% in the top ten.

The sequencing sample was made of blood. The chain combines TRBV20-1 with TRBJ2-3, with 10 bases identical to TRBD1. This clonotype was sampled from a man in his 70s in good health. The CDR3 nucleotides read TGCAGTGCTATCCCCGGGACAGGGGCCACAGATACGCAGTATTTT. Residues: CSAIPGTGATDTQYF.